This T cell receptor beta chain was retrieved from a study of blood T cell repertoires in COVID-19. As for the study in general: Sources were T cells, B-cell-depleted T cells, or PBMCs; the material itself was cDNA or gDNA.

J was trimmed by 7 bases and V by 1 base; bases with no gene match: 5. Germline CDR1 GTSNPN, CDR2 SVGIG (reference sequence). The CDR3 length is 15 residues. Repertoires were generated with immunoSEQ multiplex PCR, while TCRdb's copy carries only in-frame clones and drops some. The sample comprises about 400,000 clones, around 89% of which are singletons, and roughly 4.3% rests with the top ten. The source is a woman in her 30s with acute or convalescent COVID-19. V and J are TRBV30 and TRBJ1-6, with TRBD1 matching 9 bases. Sequencing was done on a sample of peripheral blood. DNA for the CDR3: TGTGCCTGGAGTGAAGGACAGGGGCCGAATTCACCCCTCCACTTT. Protein sequence: CAWSEGQGPNSPLHF.